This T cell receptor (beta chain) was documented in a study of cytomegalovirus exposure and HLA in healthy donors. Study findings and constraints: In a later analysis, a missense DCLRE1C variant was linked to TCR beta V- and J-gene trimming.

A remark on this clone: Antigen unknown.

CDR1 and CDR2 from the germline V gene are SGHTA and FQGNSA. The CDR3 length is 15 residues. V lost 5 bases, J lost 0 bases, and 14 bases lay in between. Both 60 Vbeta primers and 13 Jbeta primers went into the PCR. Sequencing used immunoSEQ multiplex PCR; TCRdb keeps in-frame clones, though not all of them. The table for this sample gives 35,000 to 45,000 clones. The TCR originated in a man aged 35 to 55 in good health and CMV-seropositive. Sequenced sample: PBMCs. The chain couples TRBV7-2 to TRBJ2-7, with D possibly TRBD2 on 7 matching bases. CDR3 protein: CASSPSGGNSYEQYF. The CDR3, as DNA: TGTGCCAGCAGCCCGTCGGGGGGCAACTCCTACGAGCAGTACTTC.